This T cell receptor beta chain derives from a study of T cells in Graves' hyperthyroidism and ophthalmopathy. Newly diagnosed hyperthyroidism patients aged 18 to 65 years had disease lasting under 2 months. Template material for amplifying TCR beta CDR3 regions consisted of RNA transcripts. TCR CDR3 underwent first-round RT-PCR with the HTBI primer set. MiXCR was run by TCRdb on the multiplex PCR reads, yielding one entry per CDR3 protein. The table lists under 350,000 distinct CDR3 sequences, over 20% of them singletons. V dropped 4 bases and J dropped 7 bases, with 5 bases sitting between them. Looked up from germline, CDR1 is ENHRY and CDR2 is SYGVKD. This CDR3 is 11 amino acids long. This clonotype was detected a few times.

The sequence came from a woman aged 45 to 65 with Graves' hyperthyroidism. The chain combines TRBV10-3 with TRBJ2-1; D not certain. Sequenced material: blood. CDR3 amino acids: CAISGANEQFF. CDR3 nucleotide sequence: TGTGCCATCAGTGGGGCAAATGAGCAGTTCTTC.